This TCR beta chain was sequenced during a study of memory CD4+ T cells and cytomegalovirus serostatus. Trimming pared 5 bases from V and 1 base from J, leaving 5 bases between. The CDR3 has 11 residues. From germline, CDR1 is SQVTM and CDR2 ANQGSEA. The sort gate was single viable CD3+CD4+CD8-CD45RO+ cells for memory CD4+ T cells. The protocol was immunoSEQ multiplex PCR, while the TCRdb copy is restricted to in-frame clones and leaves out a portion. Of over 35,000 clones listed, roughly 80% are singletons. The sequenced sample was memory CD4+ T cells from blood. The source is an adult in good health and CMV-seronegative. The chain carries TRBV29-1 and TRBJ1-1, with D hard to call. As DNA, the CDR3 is TGCAGCGTTCAGCAGAACACTGAAGCTTTCTTT. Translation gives CSVQQNTEAFF. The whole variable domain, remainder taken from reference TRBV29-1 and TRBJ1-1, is SAVISQKPSRDICQRGTSLTIQCQVDSQVTMMFWYRQQPGQSLTLIATANQGSEATYESGFVIDKFPISRPNLTFSTLTVSNMSPEDSSIYLCSVQQNTEAFFGQGTRLTVV.